This T cell receptor (beta chain) comes out of a study of blood T cell repertoires in COVID-19. Generated by immunoSEQ multiplex PCR, the TCRdb table keeps only in-frame clones and is missing some. The table records about 190,000 clones, more than 70% of them present only once. Sequences were obtained from peripheral blood. The receptor comes from a man between 18 and 35 years old with active or convalescent COVID-19.

As DNA, the CDR3 is TGTGCCACCAGTGATTTGAACAGCTACGAGCAGTACTTC. It is translated as CATSDLNSYEQYF. V gene TRBV24-1 combines with J gene TRBJ2-7; unclear D gene. V was shortened by 0 bases and J by 3 bases, with 5 bases between the two germline ends. The CDR3 loop spans 13 amino acids. CDR1 and CDR2 (germline): KGHDR, SFDVKD.